This is a list of T cell receptor beta chains from one sample in a study of cytomegalovirus exposure and HLA in healthy donors. Sequencing was performed with immunoSEQ multiplex PCR; in TCRdb, only in-frame clones are kept and a portion is missing. The sample includes around 350,000 clones, roughly 89% seen only once; the top ten take approximately 0.8%. The source material was PBMCs. The receptors were sampled from a young woman in good health and CMV-seronegative. The CDR3 runs from the conserved cysteine through the conserved F or W. The order of the fields is D gene, clone size, V gene, J gene, CDR3 DNA, CDR3 protein. D genes are given only for firm matches. Some rows mark clone size as missing; the rest say once, few, many or name a class of expanded clone.

>.|.|TRBV6-5|TRBJ2-1
TGTGCCAGCAGTTATTCAGGGAATTCCGATGAGCAGTTCTTC
CASSYSGNSDEQFF
>TRBD2|.|TRBV7-9|TRBJ2-2
TGTGCCAGCAGCTTACCCAGCGGGACGAACACCGGGGAGCTGTTTTTT
CASSLPSGTNTGELFF
>.|.|TRBV5-1|TRBJ1-1
TGCGCCAGCAGCTTTCCCTTGGGCAAGAACACTGAAGCTTTCTTT
CASSFPLGKNTEAFF
>TRBD1|.|TRBV6-5|TRBJ1-6
TGTGCCAGCAGTTACACAGGGGGCCGGAATTCACCCCTCCACTTT
CASSYTGGRNSPLHF
>.|.|TRBV28|TRBJ2-7
TGTGCCAGCAGTTTCAAAGACAGTTACGAGCAGTACTTC
CASSFKDSYEQYF
>.|.|TRBV6-6|TRBJ2-5
TGTGCCAGCAGTTACACTATTACGGGGACCCAGTACTTC
CASSYTITGTQYF
>.|.|TRBV5-6|TRBJ2-1
TGTGCCAGCAGCCCCAAGGCGGCACCCCACTACAATGAGCAGTTCTTC
CASSPKAAPHYNEQFF
>.|.|TRBV7-3|TRBJ2-1
TGTGCCAGCAGCTTAGGTCTAGGTCACAATGAGCAGTTCTTC
CASSLGLGHNEQFF
>TRBD2|.|TRBV5-1|TRBJ2-3
TGCGCCAGCAATCCAGCGGGGGGCACAGATACGCAGTATTTT
CASNPAGGTDTQYF
>.|.|TRBV2|TRBJ1-1
TGTGCCAGCTTCGGGGGGTCGTCCACTGAAGCTTTCTTT
CASFGGSSTEAFF
>TRBD2|.|TRBV30|TRBJ2-5
TGTGCCTGGAGCCCGGGGACTAGCGGGGGTGAGACCCAGTACTTC
CAWSPGTSGGETQYF
>.|once|TRBV6-5|TRBJ2-4
TGTGCCAGCAGTTACTCGAGGCTAGTTGGGAACATTCAGTACTTC
CASSYSRLVGNIQYF
>.|.|TRBV5-8|TRBJ1-1
TGTGCCAGCAGCTTGGCTCCCGTGGCCACTGAAGCTTTCTTT
CASSLAPVATEAFF
>TRBD1|once|TRBV6-1|TRBJ2-7
TGTGCCAGCAGTGGCGGGACAGGGGGGCACGAGCAGTACTTC
CASSGGTGGHEQYF
>TRBD1|.|TRBV7-8|TRBJ1-5
TGTGCCAGCAGCATAGGAGAGACAGGGGAGGTTGATCAGCCCCAGCATTTT
CASSIGETGEVDQPQHF
>.|.|TRBV6-5|TRBJ2-7
TGTGCCAGCAGCCACAGGGATCGGCAGTACTTC
CASSHRDRQYF
>TRBD1|.|TRBV25-1|TRBJ1-1
TGTGCCAGCAGAGACCATGGGACAGGGAACACTGAAGCTTTCTTT
CASRDHGTGNTEAFF
>TRBD2|.|TRBV7-9|TRBJ2-3
TGTGCCAGCAGCTCAGGCGCACTAGCGGGGGGGCAAGATACGCAGTATTTT
CASSSGALAGGQDTQYF
>TRBD1|.|TRBV2|TRBJ2-5
TGTGCCATCTGGGGGACAGGGGCGACCTTCCAAGAGACCCAGTACTTC
CAIWGTGATFQETQYF
>TRBD2|.|TRBV9|TRBJ2-3
TGTGCCAGCAGCGTACCCCTTGGACTAGCGGGGGGGTCAGATACGCAGTATTTT
CASSVPLGLAGGSDTQYF
>.|once|TRBV7-9|TRBJ1-2
TGTGCCAGCAGCTCTCCCTGGGGTGGCAGGGGTCATAACTATGGCTACACCTTC
CASSSPWGGRGHNYGYTF
>.|.|TRBV7-6|TRBJ2-6
TGTGCCAGCAGCCAGGCCGGTGGGGCCAACGTCCTGACTTTC
CASSQAGGANVLTF
>TRBD2|.|TRBV9|TRBJ2-2
TGTGCCAGCACCTCTAAGCGCTCTAGCGGGAGGGACACCGGGGAGCTGTTTTTT
CASTSKRSSGRDTGELFF
>TRBD1|.|TRBV29-1|TRBJ1-2
TGCAGCGTTGAAAAATCTGGGACAGAAGTTGATCGCTACACCTTC
CSVEKSGTEVDRYTF
>.|.|TRBV7-9|TRBJ1-2
TGTGCCAGCAGCTTACTACGCCTTGGCGGGGGCTACACCTTC
CASSLLRLGGGYTF
>.|.|TRBV9|TRBJ2-7
TGTGCCAGCAGCGAGACACCCGGACTTATCTACGAGCAGTACTTC
CASSETPGLIYEQYF
>.|.|TRBV5-1|TRBJ2-6
TGCGCCAGCAGCTTGGTCCCCAGGGCCGGGCTAGTTTCTGGGGCCAACGTCCTGACTTTC
CASSLVPRAGLVSGANVLTF
>TRBD1|.|TRBV6-5|TRBJ1-1
TGTGCCAGCAGTTATTCACAGGGGGCGCAGGGTGAAGCTTTCTTT
CASSYSQGAQGEAFF
>.|.|TRBV7-9|TRBJ2-2
TGTGCCAGCAGCTTAGGGGGGCTGTTGAACACCGGGGAGCTGTTTTTT
CASSLGGLLNTGELFF
>.|few|TRBV7-9|TRBJ2-7
TGTGCCAGCAGCACAGGGACTAAATCCTACGAGCAGTACTTC
CASSTGTKSYEQYF
>TRBD1|.|TRBV5-1|TRBJ1-4
TGCGCCAGCAGCGGGCAGGGGGCGGATGAAAAACTGTTTTTT
CASSGQGADEKLFF
>TRBD1|once|TRBV5-1|TRBJ1-4
TGCGCCAGCAGCTTCGGTACAGGGGGGTATGAAAAACTGTTTTTT
CASSFGTGGYEKLFF
>TRBD1|.|TRBV28|TRBJ2-6
TGTGCCAGCAGTTCCTTCCTACAGGGGGCAGGTTATGGGGCCAACGTCCTGACTTTC
CASSSFLQGAGYGANVLTF
>TRBD2|.|TRBV18|TRBJ2-7
TGTGCCAGCTCACCTATGGGACTAGCGGGAAACGAGCAGTACTTC
CASSPMGLAGNEQYF
>TRBD2|.|TRBV27|TRBJ2-1
TGTGCCAGCAGTCTGGGGGGTAGCGGGGGTCCCAATGAGCAGTTCTTC
CASSLGGSGGPNEQFF
>.|.|TRBV19|TRBJ2-1
TGTGCCAGTAGTATAGTCCTGACACCCAATGAGCAGTTCTTC
CASSIVLTPNEQFF
>.|.|TRBV7-2|TRBJ1-5
TGTGCCAGCAGCCTAGATGCGGGGCAGCCCCAGCATTTT
CASSLDAGQPQHF
>.|.|TRBV27|TRBJ2-7
TGTGCCAGCAGCCACGGCGGGACGGGGCTCTACGAGCAGTACTTC
CASSHGGTGLYEQYF
>.|.|TRBV7-2|TRBJ2-3
TGTGCCAGCAGCCCAGGAGGTACGCAGTATTTT
CASSPGGTQYF
>TRBD1|.|TRBV2|TRBJ2-6
TGTGCCAGCAGGGACAGGGTCGGGGGGGCCAACGTCCTGACTTTC
CASRDRVGGANVLTF
>TRBD2|.|TRBV29-1|TRBJ2-7
TGCAGCGTTGGCGGGGGTAAAACCTACGAGCAGTACTTC
CSVGGGKTYEQYF
>.|.|TRBV28|TRBJ2-6
TGTGCCAGCAGTTTACAGGGCCGGCTCTCTGGGGCCAACGTCCTGACTTTC
CASSLQGRLSGANVLTF
>TRBD2|.|TRBV5-1|TRBJ2-2
TGCGCCAGCAGCTTGGGTAGCTTGACTAGCAAAGACACCGGGGAGCTGTTTTTT
CASSLGSLTSKDTGELFF
>TRBD2|.|TRBV4-1|TRBJ2-7
TGCGCCAGCAGCCAAGAGGAGAAAGGGACTAGCGGCCTCCTGTCACGCGAGCAGTACTTC
CASSQEEKGTSGLLSREQYF
>.|.|TRBV7-9|TRBJ2-2
TGTGCCAGCAGCTTTCTAGCAAACACCGGGGAGCTGTTTTTT
CASSFLANTGELFF
>TRBD2|.|TRBV6-4|TRBJ2-3
TGTGCCAGCAGTGACTCTGGGACTAGCGGAGATACGCAGTATTTT
CASSDSGTSGDTQYF
>.|few|TRBV27|TRBJ2-7
TGTGCCAGCAGTTTAGGACATTCCTACGAGCAGTACTTC
CASSLGHSYEQYF
>.|.|TRBV4-2|TRBJ2-2
TGTGCCAGCAGCCAAAATCGGAGGACGAACACCGGGGAGCTGTTTTTT
CASSQNRRTNTGELFF
>TRBD1|.|TRBV5-1|TRBJ1-2
TGCGCCAGCAGCCCAGGACAGGGGGCTCACTATGGCTACACCTTC
CASSPGQGAHYGYTF
>TRBD2|.|TRBV13|TRBJ2-5
TGTGCCAGCAGCCCCATGGGACTAGCGGGTGGAGCAGAGACCCAGTACTTC
CASSPMGLAGGAETQYF
>.|.|TRBV4-1|TRBJ2-7
TGCGCCAGCAGCCAAGGTACAGGTGAATACGAGCAGTACTTC
CASSQGTGEYEQYF
>.|.|TRBV18|TRBJ2-5
TGTGCCAGCTCACCCGCGGCTAAAAACTGGGAGACCCAGTACTTC
CASSPAAKNWETQYF
>TRBD1|.|TRBV30|TRBJ1-2
TGTGCCTGGAGTGGATTGAAGGGACAGGATAGCGGCTACACCTTC
CAWSGLKGQDSGYTF
>TRBD1|.|TRBV4-1|TRBJ1-2
TGCGCCAGCAGCCAAGAGACAGGGGGGTATGGCTACACCTTC
CASSQETGGYGYTF
>TRBD1|.|TRBV30|TRBJ2-5
TGTGCCTGGAGTCACGACAGGGGTTCAGAGACCCAGTACTTC
CAWSHDRGSETQYF
>TRBD1|.|TRBV6-7|TRBJ2-7
TGTGCCAGCATTGAACAGGGGTCCTACGAGCAGTACTTC
CASIEQGSYEQYF
>.|.|TRBV2|TRBJ2-2
TGTGCCAGCAGTGAAGGGCAGTACACCGGGGAGCTGTTTTTT
CASSEGQYTGELFF
>TRBD2|once|TRBV25-1|TRBJ2-5
TGTGCCAGCAGTGAAAGCGGGAGAGGGGAGACCCAGTACTTC
CASSESGRGETQYF
>.|once|TRBV28|TRBJ2-1
TGTGCCAGCAGTTTTCTGAGCTCCTACAATGAGCAGTTCTTC
CASSFLSSYNEQFF
>TRBD1|.|TRBV9|TRBJ1-4
TGTGCCAGCAGCGCCCAACCGGGACAGGGAGAAAAACTGTTTTTT
CASSAQPGQGEKLFF